The clone carrying this T cell receptor beta chain was detected ten times or more. Its specificity is not known. From germline, CDR1 is SGHRS and CDR2 YFSETQ. This CDR3 region has 13 residues. Trimming pared 0 bases from V and 8 bases from J, leaving 9 bases between. This entry belongs to a study of T-cell reconstitution after alpha-beta-depleted transplantation in children. Molecular barcoding with unique molecular identifiers was used for the TCRbeta library. One entry per CDR3 protein, called by TCRdb with MiXCR from the PCR reads. Among roughly 500,000 distinct CDR3 sequences listed, over 9.5% were seen once. Overall study findings and caveats: Among T cells one year after transplant, newly produced cells accounted for most counts and diversity. There were reportedly several hundred expanded graft clones from which alpha-beta T cells came about two months after transplant. Surviving recipient T cells and intrathymic progenitors accounted for some patients' high TCRbeta diversity at day 60.

The sequencing here drew on PBMCs, taken before TCRalphabeta/CD19-depleted stem cell transplant. The rearrangement joins TRBV5-1 to TRBJ2-1; no definite D call. This clonotype originated in a child aged 2 to 15 with inherited bone marrow failure, due to receive a stem cell transplant. The CDR3 region is CASSLAYSDEQFF. In nucleotides, the CDR3 is TGCGCCAGCAGCTTGGCTTACTCCGATGAGCAGTTCTTC.